This TCR beta chain appears in the sequencing data of a study of T cell repertoires in cytomegalovirus infection. Study-wide findings and caveats: Using cumulative public TCR beta family frequency, the authors identified those who carried CMV together with the relevant HLA. In two of eight donors, the top clonotype was HLA-C-restricted CMV-specific.

MiXCR was run by TCRdb on the reads, yielding one entry per CDR3 protein. The sample gives roughly 600,000 distinct CDR3 sequences, less than 25% of which show up once; roughly 8% is in the top ten. J gave up 2 bases and V 1 base, and 7 bases lay outside the gene matches. Per the germline V gene, CDR1 is MNHEY and CDR2 is SVGEGT. The CDR3 runs 16 residues. Concerning this clonotype itself: The antigen is unknown.

The receptor was derived from a human donor in good health (CMV status not recorded). Some clones in this sample may be carry-over from other donors' samples. This sequence joins TRBV6-2 or TRBV6-3 and TRBJ2-5; 7 bases line up with TRBD2. The material sequenced was CD8+ T cells from PBMCs. The CDR3 is CASSYFGTTLQETQYF. The CDR3 region has the DNA TGTGCCAGCAGTTACTTCGGGACTACACTTCAAGAGACCCAGTACTTC.